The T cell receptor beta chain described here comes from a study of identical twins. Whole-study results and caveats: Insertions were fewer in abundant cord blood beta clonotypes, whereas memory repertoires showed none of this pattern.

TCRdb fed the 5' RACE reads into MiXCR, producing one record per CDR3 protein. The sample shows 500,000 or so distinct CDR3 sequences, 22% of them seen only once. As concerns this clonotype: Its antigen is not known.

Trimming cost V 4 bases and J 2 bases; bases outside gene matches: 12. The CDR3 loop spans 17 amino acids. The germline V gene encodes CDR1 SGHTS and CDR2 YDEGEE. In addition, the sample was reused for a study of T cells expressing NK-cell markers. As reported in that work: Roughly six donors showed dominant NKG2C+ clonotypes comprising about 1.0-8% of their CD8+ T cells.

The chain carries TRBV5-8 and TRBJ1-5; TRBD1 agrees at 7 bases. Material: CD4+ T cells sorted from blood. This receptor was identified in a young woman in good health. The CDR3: CASSGRQGKWGNQPQHF. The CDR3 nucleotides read TGTGCCAGCAGCGGTCGACAGGGAAAGTGGGGCAATCAGCCCCAGCATTTT.